The 3 T cell receptor beta chains presented below share a single source sample, sequenced in a study of cytomegalovirus exposure and HLA in healthy donors listed by TCRdb under 2017. The library was made by the immunoSEQ multiplex PCR assay. For the multiplex PCR, a mixture combining 60 forward primers for TCR Vbeta segments and 13 reverse primers for TCR Jbeta segments was used. The source is immuneACCESS, and TCRdb retained only in-frame sequences with V and J called. Part of the clones is not carried over; for the studies checked, unresolved V genes explain less than half of this, and the remainder is unexplained. This sample's table lists 130,000 to 150,000 clones. The ten largest account for about 0.96% of the sample. The sequencing input was PBMCs. The receptor set was obtained from a male donor in good health and CMV-seronegative.

The V and J genes are TRBV29-1 and TRBJ1-5; weak D call: TRBD1 (6 bases). The CDR3 covers 13 residues. CDR1 is SQVTM and CDR2 is ANQGSEA in the germline V gene. V was cut by 7 bases and J by 2 bases, with 12 bases left in between. CDR3 amino acids: CSAGQQGNQPQHF. In DNA form, the CDR3 reads TGCAGCGCCGGACAGCAGGGCAATCAGCCCCAGCATTTT.

V gene TRBV29-1 combines with J gene TRBJ2-7; D remains unclear. Trimming took 4 bases from V and 6 from J, leaving 13 bases between them. The CDR3 has 12 amino acids. Germline V lookup: CDR1 SQVTM, CDR2 ANQGSEA. The CDR3, as DNA: TGCAGCGTTGGGCTAGATGGTTTCGAGCAGTACTTC. Translated: CSVGLDGFEQYF.

The genes are TRBV7-9 and TRBJ1-2; 7 bases match TRBD1. This CDR3 contains 14 residues. J was trimmed by 0 bases and V by 4 bases; bases with no gene match: 2. Per the germline V gene, CDR1 is SEHNR and CDR2 is FQNEAQ (reference sequence). This CDR3 reads CASSSGQSNYGYTF. In nucleotides, the CDR3 is TGTGCCAGCAGCTCGGGACAGTCTAACTATGGCTACACCTTC.